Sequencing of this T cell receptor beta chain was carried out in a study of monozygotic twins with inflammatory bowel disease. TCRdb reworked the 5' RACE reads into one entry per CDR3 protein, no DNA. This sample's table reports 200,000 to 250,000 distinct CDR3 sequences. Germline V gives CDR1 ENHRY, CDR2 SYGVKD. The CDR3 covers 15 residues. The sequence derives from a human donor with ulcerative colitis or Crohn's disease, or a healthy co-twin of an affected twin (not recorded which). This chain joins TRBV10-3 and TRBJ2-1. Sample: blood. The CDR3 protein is CAISAERSSYNEQFF.